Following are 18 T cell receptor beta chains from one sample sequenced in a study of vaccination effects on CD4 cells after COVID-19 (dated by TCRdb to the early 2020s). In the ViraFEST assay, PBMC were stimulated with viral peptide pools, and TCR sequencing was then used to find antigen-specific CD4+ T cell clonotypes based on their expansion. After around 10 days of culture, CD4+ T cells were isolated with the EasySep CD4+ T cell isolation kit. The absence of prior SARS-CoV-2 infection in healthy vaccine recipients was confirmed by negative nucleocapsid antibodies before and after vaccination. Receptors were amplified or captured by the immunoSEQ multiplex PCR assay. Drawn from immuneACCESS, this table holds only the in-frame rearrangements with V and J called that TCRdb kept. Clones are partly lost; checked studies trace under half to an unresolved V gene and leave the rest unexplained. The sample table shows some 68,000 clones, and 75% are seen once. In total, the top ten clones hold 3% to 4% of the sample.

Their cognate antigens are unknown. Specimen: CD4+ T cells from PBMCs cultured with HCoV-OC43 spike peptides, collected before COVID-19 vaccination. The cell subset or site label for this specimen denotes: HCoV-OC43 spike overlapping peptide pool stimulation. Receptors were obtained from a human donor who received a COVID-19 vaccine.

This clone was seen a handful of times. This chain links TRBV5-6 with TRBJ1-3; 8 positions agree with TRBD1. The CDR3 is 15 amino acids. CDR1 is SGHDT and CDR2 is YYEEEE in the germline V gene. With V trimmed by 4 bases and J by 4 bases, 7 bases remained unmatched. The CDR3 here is CASSAYQGAGNTIYF. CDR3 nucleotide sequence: TGTGCCAGCAGCGCGTACCAGGGGGCCGGAAACACCATATATTTT.

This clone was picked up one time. This CDR3 reads CASSFGAGGTDTQYF. The CDR3 bases are TGCGCCAGCAGCTTTGGGGCAGGCGGCACAGATACGCAGTATTTT. The V gene is TRBV5-1, the J gene TRBJ2-3; D might be TRBD1 (5 bases). Germline V gene lookup returns CDR1 SGHRS and CDR2 YFSETQ. Between the trimmed V and J ends, which lost 2 bases and 1 base, there was a span of 11 bases. The CDR3 covers 15 residues.

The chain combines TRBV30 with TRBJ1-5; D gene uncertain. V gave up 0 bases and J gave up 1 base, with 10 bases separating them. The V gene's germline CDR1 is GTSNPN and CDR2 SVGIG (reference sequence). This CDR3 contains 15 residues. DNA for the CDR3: TGTGCCTGGAGTGTACCCCGACCAAGCAATCAGCCCCAGCATTTT. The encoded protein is CAWSVPRPSNQPQHF.

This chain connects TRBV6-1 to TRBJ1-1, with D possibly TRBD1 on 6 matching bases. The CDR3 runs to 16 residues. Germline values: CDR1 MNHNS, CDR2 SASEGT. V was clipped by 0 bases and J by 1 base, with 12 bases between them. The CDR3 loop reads CASSEAGAARNTEAFF. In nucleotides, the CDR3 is TGTGCCAGCAGTGAAGCGGGGGCAGCTAGGAACACTGAAGCTTTCTTT.

CDR3 DNA sequence: TGTGCCAGCAGCTTCGGACGGGCCCCTGGCATTCAGTACTTC. Its translation is CASSFGRAPGIQYF. The gene calls are TRBV7-2 and TRBJ2-4; D is undetermined. V lost 3 bases and J lost 9, with 15 bases in between. Germline V gene sequence: CDR1 SGHTA, CDR2 FQGNSA. This CDR3 contains 14 residues.

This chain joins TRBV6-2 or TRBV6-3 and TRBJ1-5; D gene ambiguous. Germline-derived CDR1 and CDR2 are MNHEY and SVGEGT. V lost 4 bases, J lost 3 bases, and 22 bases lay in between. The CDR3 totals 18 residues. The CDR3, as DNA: TGTGCCAGCAGTTCGGGTGGCGGGAATTTTGATTTCAATCAGCCCCAGCATTTT. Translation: CASSSGGGNFDFNQPQHF.

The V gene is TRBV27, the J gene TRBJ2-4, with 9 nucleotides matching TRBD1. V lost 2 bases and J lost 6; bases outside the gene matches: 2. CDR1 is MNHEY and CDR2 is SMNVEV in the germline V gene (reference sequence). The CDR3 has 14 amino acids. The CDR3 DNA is TGTGCCAGCAGTTTAGGGGACAGGGCAAACATTCAGTACTTC. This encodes CASSLGDRANIQYF.

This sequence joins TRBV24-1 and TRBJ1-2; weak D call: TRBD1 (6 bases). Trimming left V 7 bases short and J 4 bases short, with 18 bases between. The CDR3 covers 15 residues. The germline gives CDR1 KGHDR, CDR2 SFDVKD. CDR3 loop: CATRAGNRELYGYTF. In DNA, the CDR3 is TGTGCCACCAGAGCGGGGAACAGGGAGCTCTATGGCTACACCTTC.

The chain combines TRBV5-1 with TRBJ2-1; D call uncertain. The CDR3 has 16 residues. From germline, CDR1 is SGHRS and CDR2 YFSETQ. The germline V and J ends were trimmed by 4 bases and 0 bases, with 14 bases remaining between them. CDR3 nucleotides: TGCGCCAGCAGCGCAGTTGGTGGGGTCTCCTACAATGAGCAGTTCTTC. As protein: CASSAVGGVSYNEQFF.

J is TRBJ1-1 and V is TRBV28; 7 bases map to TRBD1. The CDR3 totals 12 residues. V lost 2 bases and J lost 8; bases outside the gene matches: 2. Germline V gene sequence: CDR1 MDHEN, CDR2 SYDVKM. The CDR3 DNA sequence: TGTGCCAGCAGTTTACTACAGGGGGAAGCTTTCTTT. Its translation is CASSLLQGEAFF.

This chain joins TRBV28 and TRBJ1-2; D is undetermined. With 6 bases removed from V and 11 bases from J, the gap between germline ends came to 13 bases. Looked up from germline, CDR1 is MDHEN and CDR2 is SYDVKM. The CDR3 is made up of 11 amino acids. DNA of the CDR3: TGTGCCAGCAGCCGGCCATGGGAGTACACCTTC. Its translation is CASSRPWEYTF.

The CDR3 loop is CASSHYERGRRPDTQYF. The CDR3 nucleotides are TGTGCCAGCAGCCACTATGAGCGGGGTAGGAGGCCAGATACGCAGTATTTT. This chain uses TRBV7-9 with TRBJ2-3; 7 bases are shared with TRBD2. CDR1 is SEHNR and CDR2 is FQNEAQ in the germline V gene (reference sequence). Unmatched junction bases numbered 15, after V lost 5 bases and J lost 4 bases. The CDR3 sequence is 17 residues long.

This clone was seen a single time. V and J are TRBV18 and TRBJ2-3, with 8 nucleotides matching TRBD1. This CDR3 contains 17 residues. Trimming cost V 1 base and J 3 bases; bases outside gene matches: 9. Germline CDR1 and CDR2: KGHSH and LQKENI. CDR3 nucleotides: TGTGCCAGCTCACCACGCGGCAGGACAGGGATAACAGATACGCAGTATTTT. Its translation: CASSPRGRTGITDTQYF.

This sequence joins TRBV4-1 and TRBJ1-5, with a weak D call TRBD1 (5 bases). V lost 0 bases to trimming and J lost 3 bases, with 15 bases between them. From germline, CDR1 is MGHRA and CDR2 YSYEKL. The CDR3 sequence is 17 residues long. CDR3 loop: CASSQEGGRRPNQPQHF. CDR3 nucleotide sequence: TGCGCCAGCAGCCAAGAGGGGGGACGGCGCCCCAATCAGCCCCAGCATTTT.

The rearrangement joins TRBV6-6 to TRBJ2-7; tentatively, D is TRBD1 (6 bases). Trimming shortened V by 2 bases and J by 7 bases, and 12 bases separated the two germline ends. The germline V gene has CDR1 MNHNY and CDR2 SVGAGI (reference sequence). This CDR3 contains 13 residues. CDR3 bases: TGTGCCAGCAGTTACGTGGGGGCTGGTGAGCAGTACGTC. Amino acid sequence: CASSYVGAGEQYV.

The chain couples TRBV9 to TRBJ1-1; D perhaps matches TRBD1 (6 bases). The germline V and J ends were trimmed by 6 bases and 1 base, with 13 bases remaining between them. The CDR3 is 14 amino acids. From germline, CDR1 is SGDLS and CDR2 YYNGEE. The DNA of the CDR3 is TGTGCCAGCACCCGAGGACAGCGGAACACTGAAGCTTTCTTT. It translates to CASTRGQRNTEAFF.

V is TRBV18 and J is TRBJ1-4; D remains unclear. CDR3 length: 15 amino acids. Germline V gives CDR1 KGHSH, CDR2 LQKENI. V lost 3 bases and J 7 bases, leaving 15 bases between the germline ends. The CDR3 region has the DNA TGTGCCAGCTCACCCGCCCCGGGCCCTACTGAAAAACTGTTTTTT. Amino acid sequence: CASSPAPGPTEKLFF.

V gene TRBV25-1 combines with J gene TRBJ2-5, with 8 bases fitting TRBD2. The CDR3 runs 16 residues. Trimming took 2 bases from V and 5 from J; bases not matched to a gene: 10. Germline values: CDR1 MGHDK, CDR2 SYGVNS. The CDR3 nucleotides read TGTGCCAGCAGTGAAGGGGTAGCGGGGATGGCGGAGACCCAGTACTTC. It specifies CASSEGVAGMAETQYF.